One sample yielded the 14 T cell receptor beta chains listed below, sequenced in a study of CD8+ T cells in alopecia areata. cDNA prepared by RNA extraction and subsequent reverse transcription served as the template for sequencing. Produced via immunoSEQ multiplex PCR; TCRdb's table is partial and in-frame only. The sample includes 120,000 to 150,000 clones, 85% to 90% of them seen just once. The treatment is: oral pan-JAK inhibitor, 5-10 mg twice daily. The sequencing used CD8+ T cells sorted from blood, collected at week 4, from a patient treated with tofacitinib. These receptors were taken from a human donor with alopecia areata.

Of note for this clone: At the DNA level, this CDR3 is encoded by other sequences in the same sample as well. The rearrangement joins TRBV27 to TRBJ2-3, with D uncertain. Trimming left V 3 bases short and J 0 bases short, with 1 base between. The V gene's germline CDR1 is MNHEY and CDR2 SMNVEV (reference sequence). The CDR3 runs 12 residues. This CDR3 reads CASSFSTDTQYF. CDR3 in DNA: TGTGCCAGCAGTTTTAGCACAGATACGCAGTATTTT.

V gene TRBV5-1 combines with J gene TRBJ2-7; TRBD2 matches at 8 bases. Per germline, CDR1 SGHRS and CDR2 YFSETQ. This CDR3 region has 15 residues. V lost 0 bases to trimming and J lost 2 bases; unmatched junction nucleotides: 4. The CDR3 is CASSLGAGATYEQYF. The CDR3 DNA sequence: TGCGCCAGCAGCTTGGGAGCGGGGGCCACCTACGAGCAGTACTTC.

The sample holds one count of this clone. This sequence joins TRBV27 and TRBJ2-4; D remains unclear. In germline, CDR1 is MNHEY, CDR2 SMNVEV (reference sequence). The V and J ends lost 3 bases and 4 bases respectively, with 7 bases between them. The CDR3 is 13 amino acids. CDR3 nucleotide sequence: TGTGCCAGCAGTTTTGACCCGAAAAACATTCAGTACTTC. Residues: CASSFDPKNIQYF.

The V call is TRBV4-1, the J call TRBJ2-1; 14 nucleotides match TRBD2. V trimming: 4 bases; J trimming: 9 bases; junction bases outside the gene matches: 8. This CDR3 region has 16 residues. Germline V lookup: CDR1 MGHRA, CDR2 YSYEKL. In DNA form, the CDR3 reads TGCGCCAGCAGCCCCGAGGGACTAGCGGGAGTAAGTGAGCAGTTCTTC. This codes for CASSPEGLAGVSEQFF.

V usage is TRBV5-1 and J usage is TRBJ2-7; D could derive from TRBD1 or TRBD2 (5 bases each). Germline CDR1 SGHRS, CDR2 YFSETQ. The CDR3 extends over 13 amino acids. Trimming left V 0 bases short and J 5 bases short, with 9 bases between. The CDR3 spells CASSLGQRDEQYF. The CDR3 bases are TGCGCCAGCAGCTTGGGACAGAGGGACGAGCAGTACTTC.

The rearrangement joins TRBV19 to TRBJ2-7; D uncertain. The V and J ends lost 1 base and 2 bases respectively, with 9 bases between them. The germline gives CDR1 LNHDA, CDR2 SQIVND (reference sequence). This CDR3 is built from 14 residues. CDR3 DNA: TGTGCCAGTAGTATAGCGGACGGACCCTACGAGCAGTACTTC. Its translation is CASSIADGPYEQYF.

The V gene is TRBV5-4, the J gene TRBJ1-2, with D uncertain. The length of the CDR3 is 11 residues. V lost 4 bases and J lost 1, with 2 bases in between. Germline V gives CDR1 SGHNT, CDR2 YYREEE (reference sequence). The CDR3 region is CASSLNYGYTF. The CDR3 DNA follows: TGTGCCAGCAGCCTTAACTATGGCTACACCTTC. Full variable domain (remainder filled in from reference TRBV5-4 and TRBJ1-2): ETGVTQSPTHLIKTRGQQVTLRCSSQSGHNTVSWYQQALGQGPQFIFQYYREEENGRGNFPPRFSGLQFPNYSSELNVNALELDDSALYLCASSLNYGYTFGSGTRLTVV.

V usage is TRBV6-5 and J usage is TRBJ1-5, with no clear D. Trimming removed 2 bases from V and 7 bases from J, with 15 bases in between. Looked up from germline, CDR1 is MNHEY and CDR2 is SVGAGI. There are 15 residues in the CDR3. Here the CDR3 reads CASSYGPLSGQPQHF. The CDR3 DNA reads as TGTGCCAGCAGTTACGGTCCCCTGTCGGGGCAGCCCCAGCATTTT.

The chain has TRBV2 and TRBJ2-5; maybe TRBD1 (5 bases). Germline CDR1 and CDR2: SNHLY and FYNNEI. Trimming removed 3 bases at V and 3 bases at J, with 8 bases between. The CDR3 totals 13 residues. CDR3 sequence (DNA): TGTGCCAGCAGTGATATAGGGGAAGAGACCCAGTACTTC. Its protein is CASSDIGEETQYF.

The V call is TRBV30, the J call TRBJ2-2, with 13 bases that match TRBD2. CDR1 and CDR2 from the germline V gene are GTSNPN and SVGIG (reference sequence). J was trimmed by 4 bases and V by 3 bases; bases with no gene match: 17. The CDR3 covers 20 residues. The CDR3 sequence is CAWRTAGLLAGGPGTGELFF. The CDR3 bases are TGTGCCTGGAGGACGGCGGGTTTACTAGCGGGGGGGCCGGGCACCGGGGAGCTGTTTTTT. Full variable domain (rest looked up from reference TRBV30 and TRBJ2-2): SQTIHQWPATLVQPVGSPLSLECTVEGTSNPNLYWYRQAAGRGLQLLFYSVGIGQISSEVPQNLSASRPQDRQFILSSKKLLLSDSGFYLCAWRTAGLLAGGPGTGELFFGEGSRLTVL.

The sample holds a few counts of this clone. The chain has TRBV6-5 and TRBJ1-2, with no clear D. V was shortened by 0 bases and J by 8 bases, with 16 bases between the two germline ends. This CDR3 is built from 15 residues. CDR1 and CDR2 (germline): MNHEY, SVGAGI. The CDR3 protein is CASSYSKVTKQGYTF. CDR3 bases: TGTGCCAGCAGTTACTCGAAAGTAACAAAGCAAGGCTACACCTTC.

The gene calls are TRBV27 and TRBJ2-7, with D maybe TRBD2 (6 bases). CDR1 and CDR2 from the germline V gene are MNHEY and SMNVEV (reference sequence). V dropped 10 bases and J dropped 1 base, with 14 bases sitting between them. The CDR3 covers 13 residues. The CDR3 DNA follows: TGTGCCACCAAGGAGGGGATATCCTACGAGCAGTACTTC. Amino acid sequence: CATKEGISYEQYF.

The chain couples TRBV9 to TRBJ2-7; 7 bases agree with TRBD1. The CDR3 runs 14 residues. The ends lost 3 bases at V and 0 bases at J; junction bases unmatched: 3. Per the germline V gene, CDR1 is SGDLS and CDR2 is YYNGEE. The CDR3 region is CASSAGQASYEQYF. In DNA form, the CDR3 reads TGTGCCAGCAGCGCTGGACAGGCCTCCTACGAGCAGTACTTC.

CDR3 region: CSAVARGQNEQYF. The DNA for the CDR3 is TGCAGCGCCGTCGCTAGGGGACAAAACGAGCAGTACTTC. The rearrangement joins TRBV29-1 to TRBJ2-7; TRBD1 is a possible D gene (6 bases). V shed 7 bases and J shed 5 bases, with 18 bases lying between them. Per the germline V gene, CDR1 is SQVTM and CDR2 is ANQGSEA. CDR3 length: 13 amino acids.